The present T cell receptor beta chain was sequenced within a study of CD8+CD57+ T cells in acquired aplastic anemia. For the study at large: Sorted CD4+ and CD8+ cell DNA averaged roughly 3.2 ug.

Germline V gene lookup returns CDR1 MGHRA and CDR2 YSYEKL. CDR3 length: 14 amino acids. Trimming cost V 0 bases and J 0 bases, with 5 bases left between them. Details on this clonotype: Its antigen is unidentified.

Study results and limitations: Roughly 31 CD8+ CDR3 sequences occurred in both the patients and the controls. A significant difference in CD8+ Simpson's diversity between patients and controls was not found.

The use of genomic DNA as template underpinned the TCR beta VDJ and CDR3 profiling. TCRdb reanalysed the reads using MiXCR and keeps one entry per CDR3 protein. This sample carries about 190,000 distinct CDR3 sequences, roughly 56% of them seen once, and the ten largest clones take more than 15%. The origin of this receptor is a human donor in good health, serving as a control. This chain links TRBV4-1 with TRBJ2-5; D not certain. Sequenced sample: sorted CD4+, CD8+, or CD8+CD57+ T cells (not recorded which) from PBMCs. CDR3 residues: CASSQEEYQETQYF. The CDR3 DNA is TGCGCCAGCAGCCAAGAAGAGTACCAAGAGACCCAGTACTTC.